The 30 T cell receptor beta chains presented below share a single source sample, sequenced in a study of cytomegalovirus exposure and HLA in healthy donors. The PCR contained 60 Vbeta and 13 Jbeta primers. Repertoires were generated with immunoSEQ multiplex PCR, while TCRdb's copy carries only in-frame clones and drops some. The repertoire holds fewer than 250,000 clones, with roughly 76% as singletons. Source material: PBMCs. The receptor set was obtained from a woman in her twenties or thirties in good health and CMV-seropositive.

V gene TRBV18 combines with J gene TRBJ2-6; 7 positions match TRBD1. CDR3 size: 15 residues. J was trimmed by 2 bases and V by 6 bases; bases with no gene match: 4. Germline CDR1 and CDR2: KGHSH and LQKENI. The CDR3 protein is CASSPDRAGANVLTF. CDR3 DNA: TGTGCCAGCTCGCCAGACAGGGCTGGGGCCAACGTCCTGACTTTC.

The chain links TRBV27 to TRBJ2-3; perhaps TRBD2 as D (7 bases). V lost 8 bases, J lost 5 bases, and 17 bases lay in between. Germline CDR1 reads MNHEY; CDR2 reads SMNVEV (reference sequence). The CDR3 has 14 residues. CDR3 protein: CASSGGGKGDTQYF. The CDR3 DNA reads TGTGCCAGCTCGGGGGGCGGGAAGGGAGATACGCAGTATTTT.

The chain has TRBV28 and TRBJ1-5; D ambiguous. Per germline, CDR1 MDHEN and CDR2 SYDVKM. V lost 4 bases, J lost 0 bases, and 10 bases lay in between. The CDR3 runs 15 residues. The CDR3 spells CASSSSRISNQPQHF. CDR3 nucleotide sequence: TGTGCCAGCAGTTCGTCCAGAATTAGCAATCAGCCCCAGCATTTT.

V gene TRBV5-1 combines with J gene TRBJ1-1, with D hard to call. Germline CDR1 is SGHRS and CDR2 is YFSETQ. The CDR3 is 16 residues long. V lost 0 bases and J lost 1, with 13 bases in between. In DNA form, the CDR3 reads TGCGCCAGCAGCTTGGGATTTGGCAGGCCGAACACTGAAGCTTTCTTT. It specifies CASSLGFGRPNTEAFF.

The rearrangement links TRBV19 to TRBJ1-2, with TRBD1 matching 7 bases. CDR1 is LNHDA, CDR2 SQIVND, per germline (reference sequence). Trimming cost V 7 bases and J 4 bases; bases outside gene matches: 3. The CDR3 consists of 12 residues. This CDR3 is CASTDRVYGYTF. CDR3 sequence (DNA): TGTGCCAGTACCGACAGGGTCTATGGCTACACCTTC.

The rearrangement uses TRBV20-1 and TRBJ1-2; TRBD1 is a possible D gene (5 bases). Looked up from germline, CDR1 is DFQATT and CDR2 is SNEGSKA (reference sequence). The V end lost 4 bases, the J end lost 5 bases, and 8 bases lay between the germline ends. The CDR3 totals 11 residues. The CDR3 sequence: CSATQGYGYTF. The CDR3 nucleotides are TGCAGTGCTACGCAGGGATATGGCTACACCTTC.

The V call is TRBV28, the J call TRBJ2-1, with TRBD1 identical over 8 bases. Germline assignment: CDR1 MDHEN and CDR2 SYDVKM. Losses at the gene ends were 5 bases for V and 7 bases for J; bases not matched to a gene: 13. CDR3 length: 16 amino acids. CDR3 residues: CASSPSTGGFLNEQFF. The CDR3 DNA reads TGTGCCAGCAGTCCCTCAACAGGGGGTTTCCTTAATGAGCAGTTCTTC.

This clone was counted a few times. The CDR3 sequence: CASSEWRGTGSSGNTIYF. DNA of the CDR3: TGTGCCAGCAGTGAATGGCGGGGGACAGGATCCTCTGGAAACACCATATATTTT. The chain is built from TRBV6-1 and TRBJ1-3, with 8 bases identical to TRBD1. The CDR3 sequence is 18 residues long. The junction had 9 bases not matched to a gene; V was cut back by 2 bases and J by 0 bases. Per the germline V gene, CDR1 is MNHNS and CDR2 is SASEGT.

This chain joins TRBV25-1 and TRBJ2-5; D is ambiguous. The CDR3 loop spans 14 amino acids. The germline V gene has CDR1 MGHDK and CDR2 SYGVNS. V lost 4 bases and J lost 4, with 13 bases in between. The CDR3 DNA sequence: TGTGCCAGCAGTGGGATGGGCCGAGTAGAGACCCAGTACTTC. Translated, it gives CASSGMGRVETQYF.

V usage is TRBV6-6 and J usage is TRBJ2-1; 9 positions agree with TRBD1. CDR3 length: 14 amino acids. Germline assignment: CDR1 MNHNY and CDR2 SVGAGI (reference sequence). The J segment lost 8 bases and the V segment lost 7 bases, leaving 9 bases of the junction unmatched. DNA of the CDR3: TGTGCCAGCACCCTGAAACAGGGGGCTGATGAGCAGTTCTTC. Protein: CASTLKQGADEQFF.

This clone came up once. The chain joins TRBV7-2 to TRBJ2-3; 8 bases are a match to TRBD1. J lost 4 bases, V lost 4 bases, and 4 bases had no gene match. Germline assignment: CDR1 SGHTA and CDR2 FQGNSA. This CDR3 has 14 amino acids. The CDR3: CASSSRTGPDTQYF. The CDR3 DNA is TGTGCCAGCAGCTCACGGACAGGGCCAGATACGCAGTATTTT.

The chain carries TRBV19 and TRBJ1-1; D is unresolved. Trimming cost V 4 bases and J 4 bases, with 16 bases left between them. Germline CDR1 and CDR2: LNHDA and SQIVND (reference sequence). The CDR3 length is 15 residues. The CDR3, as DNA: TGTGCCAGTAGTACGTCGGGAAGTTGGTCCACTGAAGCTTTCTTT. It translates to CASSTSGSWSTEAFF.

This chain connects TRBV9 to TRBJ1-1; 9 nucleotides match TRBD1. CDR3 length equals 13 residues. The germline V gene has CDR1 SGDLS and CDR2 YYNGEE. V lost 3 bases, J lost 8 bases, and 5 bases stayed unmatched. The CDR3 sequence is CASSAGTGPEAFF. The CDR3 region has the DNA TGTGCCAGCAGCGCCGGGACAGGGCCCGAAGCTTTCTTT.

The chain combines TRBV12-5 with TRBJ1-2; TRBD1 agrees at 8 bases. CDR3 length equals 13 residues. The ends lost 3 bases at V and 7 bases at J; junction bases unmatched: 4. From germline, CDR1 is LGHNT and CDR2 FRNRAP. The CDR3 coding sequence is TGTGCTAGTGGTTTTTCAGGGGGCTCTGGCTACACCTTC. Protein: CASGFSGGSGYTF.

The chain combines TRBV6-5 with TRBJ2-2; D may be TRBD1 (5 bases). The V gene's germline CDR1 is MNHEY and CDR2 SVGAGI. CDR3 length: 15 residues. The germline V and J ends were trimmed by 2 bases and 0 bases, with 7 bases remaining between them. CDR3 nucleotides: TGTGCCAGCAGTTACGGACACGCGAACACCGGGGAGCTGTTTTTT. The encoded protein is CASSYGHANTGELFF.

The chain links TRBV5-4 to TRBJ1-6, with D hard to call. Per germline, CDR1 SGHNT and CDR2 YYREEE (reference sequence). The CDR3 spans 13 residues. V shed 7 bases and J shed 6 bases, with 11 bases lying between them. The CDR3 region has the DNA TGTGCCAGCGGGGAGGGTGGTAATTCACCCCTCCACTTT. It yields the protein CASGEGGNSPLHF.

The V and J genes are TRBV5-5 and TRBJ1-5, with D unresolved. The CDR3 has 15 amino acids. The germline V gene encodes CDR1 SGHKS and CDR2 YYEKEE (reference sequence). V dropped 4 bases and J dropped 4 bases, with 15 bases sitting between them. The CDR3 spells CASSPGTVANQPQHF. The DNA for the CDR3 is TGTGCCAGCAGCCCTGGAACAGTGGCAAATCAGCCCCAGCATTTT.

The V call is TRBV28, the J call TRBJ1-1; a weak D match, TRBD1 (6 bases). The ends were cut back, 4 bases at V and 5 bases at J, with 14 bases in the middle. From germline, CDR1 is MDHEN and CDR2 SYDVKM. This CDR3 spans 14 amino acids. The DNA of the CDR3 is TGTGCCAGCAGTTCGTCAGGGGCTAGGACTGAAGCTTTCTTT. Amino acid sequence: CASSSSGARTEAFF. The entire variable domain, with the rest obtained from reference TRBV28 and TRBJ1-1, is as follows: DVKVTQSSRYLVKRTGEKVFLECVQDMDHENMFWYRQDPGLGLRLIYFSYDVKMKEKGDIPEGYSVSREKKERFSLILESASTNQTSMYLCASSSSGARTEAFFGQGTRLTVV.

The chain couples TRBV7-8 to TRBJ2-5; D is unclear. Germline V gene lookup returns CDR1 SGHVS and CDR2 FQNEAQ. The germline V and J ends were trimmed by 5 bases and 0 bases, with 16 bases remaining between them. The CDR3 length is 16 residues. The DNA for the CDR3 is TGTGCCAGCAGCCGACTCCAGATCCAGTACCAAGAGACCCAGTACTTC. Protein: CASSRLQIQYQETQYF.

The chain combines TRBV5-4 with TRBJ1-2; the D gene is possibly TRBD1 (6 bases). This CDR3 region has 14 residues. V was shortened by 3 bases and J by 1 base, with 10 bases between the two germline ends. Germline V gene lookup returns CDR1 SGHNT and CDR2 YYREEE (reference sequence). The CDR3 is CASSSGHSNYGYTF. DNA of the CDR3: TGTGCCAGCAGCTCGGGACACAGTAACTATGGCTACACCTTC.

V gene TRBV6-1 combines with J gene TRBJ1-2; tentatively, D is TRBD1 (6 bases). V lost 2 bases to trimming and J lost 7 bases, with 14 bases between them. This CDR3 spans 14 amino acids. CDR1 is MNHNS and CDR2 is SASEGT in the germline V gene. Here the CDR3 reads CASSESGAGVGYTF. CDR3 in DNA: TGTGCCAGCAGTGAATCTGGCGCAGGGGTTGGCTACACCTTC.

Concerning this clone: A junction end diverges from the germline sequence, so it may reflect a read error. The chain joins TRBV20-1 to TRBJ1-5; D gene ambiguous. Germline assignment: CDR1 DFQATT and CDR2 SNEGSKA (reference sequence). The CDR3 is 8 amino acids. The CDR3 sequence: CSARSVCF. CDR3 in DNA: TGCAGTGCTAGGAGCGTGTGTTTT.

The chain has TRBV18 and TRBJ2-3; D possibly corresponds to TRBD2 (7 bases). The CDR3 has 14 residues. The germline V gene encodes CDR1 KGHSH and CDR2 LQKENI. The V end lost 5 bases, the J end lost 0 bases, and 9 bases lay between the germline ends. CDR3 sequence (DNA): TGTGCCAGCTCAACGGGGGGCAGCACAGATACGCAGTATTTT. Residues: CASSTGGSTDTQYF.

The chain recombines TRBV27 with TRBJ2-4; tentative D call: TRBD1 (6 bases). With 2 bases removed from V and 0 bases from J, the gap between germline ends came to 11 bases. The CDR3 has 16 residues. The germline gives CDR1 MNHEY, CDR2 SMNVEV (reference sequence). This CDR3 is CASSLRTDLAKNIQYF. The CDR3 nucleotides are TGTGCCAGCAGTTTAAGGACAGATCTAGCCAAAAACATTCAGTACTTC.

The chain is built from TRBV7-3 and TRBJ2-7; D is possibly TRBD1 (5 bases). The CDR3 is 15 residues long. Trimming pared 5 bases from V and 0 bases from J, leaving 14 bases between. Germline-derived CDR1 and CDR2 are SGHTA and FQGTGA. The CDR3 region is CASSLYPDSSYEQYF. In DNA form, the CDR3 reads TGTGCCAGCAGCCTTTACCCCGACAGCTCCTACGAGCAGTACTTC.

This clone occurred a few times. The V and J genes are TRBV6-5 and TRBJ2-7, with D maybe TRBD1 (6 bases). CDR1 MNHEY and CDR2 SVGAGI come from the germline V gene. The length of the CDR3 is 15 residues. Trimming shortened V by 6 bases and J by 2 bases, and 17 bases separated the two germline ends. CDR3 sequence (DNA): TGTGCCAGCAGATCCAGCGGACAGATTCCCTACGAGCAGTACTTC. It encodes CASRSSGQIPYEQYF.

This clone was recorded a few times. The V gene is TRBV5-4, the J gene TRBJ2-7; 8 nucleotides align to TRBD1. V lost 4 bases and J lost 2; bases outside the gene matches: 2. This CDR3 has 13 amino acids. Per germline, CDR1 SGHNT and CDR2 YYREEE (reference sequence). The CDR3 here is CASSGTGPYEQYF. The CDR3 DNA is TGTGCCAGCAGCGGGACAGGACCCTACGAGCAGTACTTC.

V gene TRBV27 combines with J gene TRBJ2-1; 7 bases fit TRBD2. After removal of 3 bases from V and 2 bases from J, the junction contained 4 bases not matched to a gene. There are 15 residues in the CDR3. From germline, CDR1 is MNHEY and CDR2 SMNVEV (reference sequence). The CDR3 here is CASSLGGRPYNEQFF. CDR3 in DNA: TGTGCCAGCAGTTTGGGCGGGAGACCCTACAATGAGCAGTTCTTC.

This clone was seen a few times. The chain links TRBV5-1 to TRBJ2-3; TRBD2 might be the D (6 bases). The CDR3 sequence is 15 residues long. V dropped 4 bases and J dropped 4 bases, with 16 bases sitting between them. Looked up from germline, CDR1 is SGHRS and CDR2 is YFSETQ. The CDR3 is CASSRDSSEADTQYF. In nucleotides, the CDR3 is TGCGCCAGCAGCCGGGACTCCTCTGAGGCAGATACGCAGTATTTT.

This chain links TRBV4-3 with TRBJ2-5; TRBD2 agrees at 7 bases. J gave up 0 bases and V 6 bases, and 7 bases lay outside the gene matches. The CDR3 length is 15 residues. Germline lookup yields CDR1 LGHNA and CDR2 YSLEER. DNA of the CDR3: TGCGCCAGCAGTTCCGGGACTACAAACCAAGAGACCCAGTACTTC. It is translated as CASSSGTTNQETQYF.